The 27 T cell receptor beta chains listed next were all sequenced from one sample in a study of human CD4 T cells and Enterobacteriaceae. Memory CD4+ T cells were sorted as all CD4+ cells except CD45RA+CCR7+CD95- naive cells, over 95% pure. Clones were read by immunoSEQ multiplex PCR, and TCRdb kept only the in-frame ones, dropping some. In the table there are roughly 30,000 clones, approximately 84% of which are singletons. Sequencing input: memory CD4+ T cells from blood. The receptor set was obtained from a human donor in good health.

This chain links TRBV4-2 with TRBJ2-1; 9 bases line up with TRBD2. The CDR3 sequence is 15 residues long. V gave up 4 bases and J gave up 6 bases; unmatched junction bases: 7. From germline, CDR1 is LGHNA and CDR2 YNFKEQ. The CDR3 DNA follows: TGTGCCAGCAGCCCCCGACTAGCGGAGTCCAATGAGCAGTTCTTC. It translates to CASSPRLAESNEQFF.

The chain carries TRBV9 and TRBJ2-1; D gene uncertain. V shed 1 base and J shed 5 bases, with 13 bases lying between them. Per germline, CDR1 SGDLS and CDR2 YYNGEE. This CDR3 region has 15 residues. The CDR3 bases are TGTGCCAGCAGCGTATCTCCTCACGGCAACAATGAGCAGTTCTTC. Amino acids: CASSVSPHGNNEQFF. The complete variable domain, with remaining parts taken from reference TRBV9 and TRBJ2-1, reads DSGVTQTPKHLITATGQRVTLRCSPRSGDLSVYWYQQSLDQGLQFLIQYYNGEERAKGNILERFSAQQFPDLHSELNLSSLELGDSALYFCASSVSPHGNNEQFFGPGTRLTVL.

DNA for the CDR3: TGTGCCAGCAGCTTAGGCATCGACAGGGGAAATCAGCCCCAGCATTTT. As protein: CASSLGIDRGNQPQHF. The gene calls are TRBV7-3 and TRBJ1-5, with TRBD1 matching over 8 bases. Germline V CDR1 and CDR2: SGHTA, FQGTGA. This CDR3 is 16 amino acids long. With 2 bases clipped from V and 4 bases from J, the junction kept 7 bases outside the gene matches.

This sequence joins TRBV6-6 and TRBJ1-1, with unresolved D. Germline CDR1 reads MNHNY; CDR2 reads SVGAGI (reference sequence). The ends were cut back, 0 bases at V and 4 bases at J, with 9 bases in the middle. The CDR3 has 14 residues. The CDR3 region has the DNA TGTGCCAGCAGTTACTCGACCTCTAGCACTGAAGCTTTCTTT. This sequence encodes CASSYSTSSTEAFF.

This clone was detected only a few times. The CDR3 DNA sequence: TGTGCCAGCAGCCCGGGAGGGACAGGCAGATATAGCAATCAGCCCCAGCATTTT. This encodes CASSPGGTGRYSNQPQHF. The chain couples TRBV7-9 to TRBJ1-5; 8 positions agree with TRBD1. Germline V gene lookup returns CDR1 SEHNR and CDR2 FQNEAQ (reference sequence). The CDR3 consists of 18 residues. Unmatched junction bases numbered 12, after V lost 5 bases and J lost 0 bases.

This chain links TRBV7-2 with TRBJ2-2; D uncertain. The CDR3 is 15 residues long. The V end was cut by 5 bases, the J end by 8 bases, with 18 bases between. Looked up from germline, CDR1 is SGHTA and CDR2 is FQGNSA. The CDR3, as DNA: TGTGCCAGCAGCCCCCGCGGTTCCGTAGCAGGGGAGCTGTTTTTT. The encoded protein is CASSPRGSVAGELFF.

CDR3 loop: CASSMRASSTEAFF. CDR3 sequence (DNA): TGTGCCAGTAGTATGCGTGCATCTAGCACTGAAGCTTTCTTT. This chain joins TRBV19 and TRBJ1-1; D uncertain. V lost 3 bases and J 4 bases, leaving 12 bases between the germline ends. The CDR3 sequence is 14 residues long. Germline assignment: CDR1 LNHDA and CDR2 SQIVND (reference sequence).

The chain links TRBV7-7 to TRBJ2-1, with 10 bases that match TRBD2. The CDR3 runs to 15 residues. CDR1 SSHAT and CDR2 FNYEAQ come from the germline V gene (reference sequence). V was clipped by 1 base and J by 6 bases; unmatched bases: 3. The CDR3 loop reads CASSLVAGGRNEQFF. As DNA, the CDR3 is TGTGCCAGCAGCTTAGTAGCGGGAGGCCGCAATGAGCAGTTCTTC. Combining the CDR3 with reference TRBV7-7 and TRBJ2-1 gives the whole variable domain GAGVSQSPRYKVTKRGQDVTLRCDPISSHATLYWYQQALGQGPEFLTYFNYEAQPDKSGLPSDRFSAERPEGSISTLTIQRTEQRDSAMYRCASSLVAGGRNEQFFGPGTRLTVL.

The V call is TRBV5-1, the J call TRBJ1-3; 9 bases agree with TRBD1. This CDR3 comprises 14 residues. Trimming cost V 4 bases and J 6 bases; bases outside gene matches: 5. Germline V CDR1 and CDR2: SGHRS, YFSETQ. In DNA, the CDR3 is TGCGCCAGCAGCACACGGACAGGGGAAAACACCATATATTTT. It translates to CASSTRTGENTIYF.

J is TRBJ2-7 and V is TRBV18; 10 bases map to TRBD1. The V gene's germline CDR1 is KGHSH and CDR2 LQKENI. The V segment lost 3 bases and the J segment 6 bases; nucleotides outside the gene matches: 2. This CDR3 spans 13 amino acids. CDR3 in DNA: TGTGCCAGCTCACCTGGGACAGGGGTCGAGCAGTACTTC. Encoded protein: CASSPGTGVEQYF.

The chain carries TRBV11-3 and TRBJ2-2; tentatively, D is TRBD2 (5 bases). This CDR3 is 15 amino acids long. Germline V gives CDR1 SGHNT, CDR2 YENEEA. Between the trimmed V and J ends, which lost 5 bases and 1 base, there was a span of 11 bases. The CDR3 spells CASSTGLVNTGELFF. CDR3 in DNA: TGTGCCAGCAGCACCGGACTGGTGAACACCGGGGAGCTGTTTTTT. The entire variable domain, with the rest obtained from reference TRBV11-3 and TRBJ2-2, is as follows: EAGVVQSPRYKIIEKKQPVAFWCNPISGHNTLYWYLQNLGQGPELLIRYENEEAVDDSQLPKDRFSAERLKGVDSTLKIQPAELGDSAVYLCASSTGLVNTGELFFGEGSRLTVL.

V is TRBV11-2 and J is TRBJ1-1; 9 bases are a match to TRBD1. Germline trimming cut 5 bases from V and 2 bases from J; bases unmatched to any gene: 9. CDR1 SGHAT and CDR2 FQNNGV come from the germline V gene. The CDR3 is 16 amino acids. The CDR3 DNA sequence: TGTGCCAGCAGCACCCGACAGGGGGGAAAAAACACTGAAGCTTTCTTT. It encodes CASSTRQGGKNTEAFF.

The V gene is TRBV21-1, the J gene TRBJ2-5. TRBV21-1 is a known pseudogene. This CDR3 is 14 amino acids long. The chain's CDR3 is CVQLPSGEVKTQYF. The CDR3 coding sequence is TGTGTCCAGCTACCCTCTGGGGAAGTGAAGACCCAGTACTTC.

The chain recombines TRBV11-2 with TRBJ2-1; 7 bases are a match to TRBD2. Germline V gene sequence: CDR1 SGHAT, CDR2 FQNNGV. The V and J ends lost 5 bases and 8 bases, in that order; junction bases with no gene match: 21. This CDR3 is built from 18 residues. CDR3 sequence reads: CASSPIYSRTGGLDEQFF. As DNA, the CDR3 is TGTGCCAGCAGCCCCATTTACAGTCGGACGGGAGGTCTGGATGAGCAGTTCTTC.

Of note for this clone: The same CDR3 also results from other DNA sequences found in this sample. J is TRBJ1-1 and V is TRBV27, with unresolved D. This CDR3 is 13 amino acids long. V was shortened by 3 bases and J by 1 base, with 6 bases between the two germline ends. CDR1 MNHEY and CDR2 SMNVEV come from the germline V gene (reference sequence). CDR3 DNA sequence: TGTGCCAGCAGTTTTCGAGAGAACACTGAAGCTTTCTTT. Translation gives CASSFRENTEAFF.

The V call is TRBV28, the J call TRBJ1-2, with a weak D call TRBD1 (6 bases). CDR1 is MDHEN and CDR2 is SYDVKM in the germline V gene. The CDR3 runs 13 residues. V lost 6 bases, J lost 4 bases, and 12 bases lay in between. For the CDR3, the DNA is TGTGCCAGCAGGACAGGCGAGGGCTATGGCTACACCTTC. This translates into CASRTGEGYGYTF.

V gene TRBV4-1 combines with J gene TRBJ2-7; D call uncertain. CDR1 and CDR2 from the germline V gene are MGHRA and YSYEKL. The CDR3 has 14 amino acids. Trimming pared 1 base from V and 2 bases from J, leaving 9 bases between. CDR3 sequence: CASSQGPYTYEQYF. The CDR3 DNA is TGCGCCAGCAGCCAAGGCCCCTATACCTACGAGCAGTACTTC.

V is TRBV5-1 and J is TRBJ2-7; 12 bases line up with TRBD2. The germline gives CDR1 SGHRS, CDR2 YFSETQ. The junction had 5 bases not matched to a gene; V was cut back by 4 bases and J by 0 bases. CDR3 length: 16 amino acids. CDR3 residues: CASSLTSGRTSYEQYF. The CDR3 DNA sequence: TGCGCCAGCAGCCTAACTAGCGGGAGGACCTCCTACGAGCAGTACTTC.

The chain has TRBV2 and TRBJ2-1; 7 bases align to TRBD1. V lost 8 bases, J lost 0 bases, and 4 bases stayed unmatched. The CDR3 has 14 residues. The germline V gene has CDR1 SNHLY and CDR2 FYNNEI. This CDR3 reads CASRGQFSYNEQFF. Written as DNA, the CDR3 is TGTGCCAGCCGGGGACAGTTCTCCTACAATGAGCAGTTCTTC.

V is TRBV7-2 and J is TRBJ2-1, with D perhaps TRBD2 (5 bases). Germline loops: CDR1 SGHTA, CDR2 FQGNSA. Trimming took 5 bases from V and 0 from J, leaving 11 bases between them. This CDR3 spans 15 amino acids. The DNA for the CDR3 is TGTGCCAGCAGCATAGGACTCGGCTCCTACAATGAGCAGTTCTTC. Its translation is CASSIGLGSYNEQFF.

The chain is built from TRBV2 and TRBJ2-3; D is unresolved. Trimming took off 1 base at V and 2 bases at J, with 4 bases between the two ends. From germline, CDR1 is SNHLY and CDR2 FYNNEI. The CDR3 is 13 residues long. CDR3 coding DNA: TGTGCCAGCAGTGAAGAAAACACAGATACGCAGTATTTT. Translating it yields CASSEENTDTQYF.

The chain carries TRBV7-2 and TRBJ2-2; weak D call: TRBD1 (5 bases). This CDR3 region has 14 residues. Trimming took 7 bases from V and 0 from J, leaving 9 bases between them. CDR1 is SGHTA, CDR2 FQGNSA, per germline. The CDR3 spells CASTLTANTGELFF. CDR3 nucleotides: TGTGCCAGCACCCTGACAGCGAACACCGGGGAGCTGTTTTTT.

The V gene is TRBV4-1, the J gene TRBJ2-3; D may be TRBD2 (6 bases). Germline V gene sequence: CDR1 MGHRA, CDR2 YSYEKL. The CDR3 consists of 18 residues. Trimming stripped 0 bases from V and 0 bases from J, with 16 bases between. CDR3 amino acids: CASSQDRVRDSSTDTQYF. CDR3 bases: TGCGCCAGCAGCCAAGATCGCGTGCGGGACTCTAGCACAGATACGCAGTATTTT.

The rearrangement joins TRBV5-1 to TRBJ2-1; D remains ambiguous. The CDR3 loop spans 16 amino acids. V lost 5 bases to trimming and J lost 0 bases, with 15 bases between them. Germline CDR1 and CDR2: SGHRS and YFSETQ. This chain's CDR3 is CASRSRQASSYNEQFF. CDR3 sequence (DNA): TGCGCCAGCAGGTCTAGGCAGGCAAGCTCCTACAATGAGCAGTTCTTC.

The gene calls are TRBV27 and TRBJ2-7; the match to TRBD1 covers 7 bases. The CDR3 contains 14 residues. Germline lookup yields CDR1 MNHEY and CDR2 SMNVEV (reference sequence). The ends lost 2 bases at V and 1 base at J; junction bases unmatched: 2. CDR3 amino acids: CASSLGRGSYEQYF. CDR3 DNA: TGTGCCAGCAGTTTAGGCAGGGGGTCCTACGAGCAGTACTTC.

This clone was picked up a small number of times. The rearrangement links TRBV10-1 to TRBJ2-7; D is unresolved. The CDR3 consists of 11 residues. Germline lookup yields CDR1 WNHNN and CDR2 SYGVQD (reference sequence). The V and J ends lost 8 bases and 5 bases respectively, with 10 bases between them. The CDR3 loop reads CASGYQDEQYF. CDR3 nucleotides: TGCGCCAGCGGGTACCAAGACGAGCAGTACTTC.

This CDR3 is CASSLLGGGSYNEQFF. The DNA of the CDR3 is TGCGCCAGCAGCCTCCTCGGGGGTGGCTCCTACAATGAGCAGTTCTTC. The rearrangement joins TRBV5-1 to TRBJ2-1; the D gene is possibly TRBD2 (6 bases). The V gene lost 4 bases and the J gene lost 0 bases, with 14 bases spanning the gap. The CDR3 runs to 16 residues. Germline values: CDR1 SGHRS, CDR2 YFSETQ.